A selection of T cell receptor beta chains follows, all from one sample in a study of CD8 T cells in ankylosing spondylitis. MiXCR, run by TCRdb on the 5' RACE reads, gives a single entry per CDR3 protein. Of about 220,000 distinct CDR3 sequences in the sample, about a quarter were seen once. Sequencing was performed on blood, either unsorted or a sorted T cell fraction (not recorded which). The receptors derive from a male donor with ankylosing spondylitis or in good health (not recorded which). Each CDR3 is given with its conserved first and last residue. Fields, in order: CDR3 protein, CDR3 DNA, J gene, D gene, V gene, clone size. A D gene is named only where the DNA matches it firmly. Clone size is stated in some rows and not others, as once, few, many or a class when expanded.

cdr3_aa: CASSQEAAASYNEQFF
cdr3_nt: TGTGCCAGCAGCCAAGAAGCAGCGGCCTCCTACAATGAGCAGTTCTTC
j_call: TRBJ2-1
d_call: -
v_call: TRBV4-2
clone_size: -

cdr3_aa: CSASASRGYNEQFF
cdr3_nt: TGCAGTGCTAGCGCTAGTAGGGGATACAATGAGCAGTTCTTC
j_call: TRBJ2-1
d_call: -
v_call: TRBV20-1
clone_size: many

cdr3_aa: CASSLEEAGANVLTF
cdr3_nt: TGCGCCAGCAGCTTGGAGGAGGCTGGGGCCAACGTCCTGACTTTC
j_call: TRBJ2-6
d_call: -
v_call: TRBV5-1
clone_size: many

cdr3_aa: CASSGVKREGSCF
cdr3_nt: TGTGCCAGCAGCGGGGTTAAACGGGAGGGCTCTTGCTTC
j_call: TRBJ2-5
d_call: TRBD2
v_call: TRBV9
clone_size: many

cdr3_aa: CSVLGRGFQETQYF
cdr3_nt: TGCAGCGTTCTAGGACGTGGCTTCCAAGAGACCCAGTACTTC
j_call: TRBJ2-5
d_call: -
v_call: TRBV29-1
clone_size: -

cdr3_aa: CSAERGAGGFDTQYF
cdr3_nt: TGCAGTGCTGAACGGGGAGCGGGAGGATTTGATACGCAGTATTTT
j_call: TRBJ2-3
d_call: TRBD2
v_call: TRBV20-1
clone_size: -

cdr3_aa: CASTPRGGGLFF
cdr3_nt: TGTGCCAGCACTCCACGAGGGGGAGGGCTGTTCTTC
j_call: TRBJ2-1
d_call: -
v_call: TRBV6-5
clone_size: -

cdr3_aa: CASSSGTGGYETQYF
cdr3_nt: TGTGCCAGCAGTTCCGGGACAGGGGGCTACGAGACCCAGTACTTC
j_call: TRBJ2-5
d_call: TRBD1
v_call: TRBV6-5
clone_size: -

cdr3_aa: CASSLGVGDEQFF
cdr3_nt: TGTGCCAGCAGCTTGGGAGTTGGGGATGAGCAGTTCTTC
j_call: TRBJ2-1
d_call: -
v_call: TRBV5-6
clone_size: many

cdr3_aa: CASSQELRGGNTEAFF
cdr3_nt: TGCGCCAGCAGCCAAGAGCTGCGGGGAGGGAACACTGAAGCTTTCTTT
j_call: TRBJ1-1
d_call: -
v_call: TRBV4-1
clone_size: many

cdr3_aa: CASSLDGGLISNTEAFF
cdr3_nt: TGTGCCAGCAGCTTAGATGGGGGTCTCATCTCGAACACTGAAGCTTTCTTT
j_call: TRBJ1-1
d_call: -
v_call: TRBV11-2
clone_size: -

cdr3_aa: CSASFSYEQYF
cdr3_nt: TGCAGTGCTAGCTTTTCCTACGAGCAGTACTTC
j_call: TRBJ2-7
d_call: -
v_call: TRBV20-1
clone_size: few

cdr3_aa: CASSQGGTSVIYEQYF
cdr3_nt: TGTGCCAGCAGCCAAGGGGGGACTAGCGTAATCTACGAGCAGTACTTC
j_call: TRBJ2-7
d_call: TRBD2
v_call: TRBV3-1
clone_size: many

cdr3_aa: CATGGQQETQYF
cdr3_nt: TGTGCCACCGGGGGACAGCAAGAGACCCAGTACTTC
j_call: TRBJ2-5
d_call: TRBD1
v_call: TRBV24-1
clone_size: -

cdr3_aa: CASSQAGTGEETQYF
cdr3_nt: TGCGCCAGCAGCCAAGCCGGGACAGGAGAAGAGACCCAGTACTTC
j_call: TRBJ2-5
d_call: TRBD1
v_call: TRBV4-1
clone_size: -

cdr3_aa: CSVVAGGSYEQYF
cdr3_nt: TGCAGCGTTGTAGCGGGAGGTTCCTACGAGCAGTACTTC
j_call: TRBJ2-7
d_call: TRBD2
v_call: TRBV29-1
clone_size: -

cdr3_aa: CASSSSGSGVEQYF
cdr3_nt: TGTGCCAGCAGTAGTAGCGGGAGTGGGGTCGAGCAGTACTTC
j_call: TRBJ2-7
d_call: TRBD2
v_call: TRBV6-1
clone_size: -

cdr3_aa: CASNNLISGPYNEQFF
cdr3_nt: TGTGCCAGTAACAATCTGATTAGCGGCCCCTACAATGAGCAGTTCTTC
j_call: TRBJ2-1
d_call: -
v_call: TRBV9
clone_size: many

cdr3_aa: CSVLKGGTYEQYF
cdr3_nt: TGCAGCGTCTTGAAGGGGGGTACCTACGAGCAGTACTTC
j_call: TRBJ2-7
d_call: -
v_call: TRBV29-1
clone_size: -

cdr3_aa: CSAKIRALVNEKLFF
cdr3_nt: TGCAGTGCCAAGATCAGAGCTCTGGTTAATGAAAAACTGTTTTTT
j_call: TRBJ1-4
d_call: -
v_call: TRBV20-1
clone_size: -

cdr3_aa: CASSLFMNTEAFF
cdr3_nt: TGTGCCAGCAGCTTGTTTATGAACACTGAAGCTTTCTTT
j_call: TRBJ1-1
d_call: -
v_call: TRBV5-5
clone_size: few

cdr3_aa: CASSRKGQDQPQHF
cdr3_nt: TGTGCCAGCAGCCGAAAAGGACAGGATCAGCCCCAGCATTTT
j_call: TRBJ1-5
d_call: TRBD1
v_call: TRBV6-1
clone_size: many

cdr3_aa: CASTETGLQRETQYF
cdr3_nt: TGCGCCAGCACCGAGACAGGGCTGCAAAGAGAGACCCAGTACTTC
j_call: TRBJ2-5
d_call: TRBD1
v_call: TRBV5-1
clone_size: many

cdr3_aa: CASSLGRINEKLFF
cdr3_nt: TGTGCCAGCAGTTTAGGACGGATTAATGAAAAACTGTTTTTT
j_call: TRBJ1-4
d_call: -
v_call: TRBV12-3/TRBV12-4
clone_size: many

cdr3_aa: CASSFQTSATYEQYF
cdr3_nt: TGCGCCAGCAGCTTCCAGACTAGCGCGACCTACGAGCAGTACTTC
j_call: TRBJ2-7
d_call: TRBD2
v_call: TRBV5-1
clone_size: many

cdr3_aa: CASSPRTGETQYF
cdr3_nt: TGTGCCAGCAGCCCCCGGACGGGGGAGACCCAGTACTTC
j_call: TRBJ2-5
d_call: -
v_call: TRBV7-2
clone_size: few

cdr3_aa: CASRPSAGGPSDTQYF
cdr3_nt: TGTGCCAGCAGGCCCTCAGCGGGAGGACCTTCGGATACGCAGTATTTT
j_call: TRBJ2-3
d_call: TRBD2
v_call: TRBV6-1
clone_size: many

cdr3_aa: CASKLVAGQETQYF
cdr3_nt: TGCGCCAGCAAGCTCGTAGCGGGGCAAGAGACCCAGTACTTC
j_call: TRBJ2-5
d_call: TRBD2
v_call: TRBV5-1
clone_size: many

cdr3_aa: CASSPRRENTEAFF
cdr3_nt: TGTGCCAGCAGCCCGCGCAGGGAAAACACTGAAGCTTTCTTT
j_call: TRBJ1-1
d_call: -
v_call: TRBV11-2
clone_size: -

cdr3_aa: CATTWARMNEQFF
cdr3_nt: TGTGCCACCACCTGGGCCAGGATGAATGAGCAGTTCTTC
j_call: TRBJ2-1
d_call: -
v_call: TRBV2
clone_size: many

cdr3_aa: CSPNQGPGMFF
cdr3_nt: TGCAGTCCAAACCAGGGGCCCGGCATGTTCTTC
j_call: TRBJ2-1
d_call: -
v_call: TRBV20-1
clone_size: -

cdr3_aa: CASSGTGDEQYF
cdr3_nt: TGTGCCAGTTCCGGGACAGGGGACGAGCAGTACTTC
j_call: TRBJ2-7
d_call: TRBD1
v_call: TRBV7-2
clone_size: few

cdr3_aa: CASSLGPGATTGELFF
cdr3_nt: TGTGCCAGCAGCTTGGGTCCAGGGGCGACCACCGGGGAGCTGTTTTTT
j_call: TRBJ2-2
d_call: -
v_call: TRBV5-5
clone_size: many

cdr3_aa: CASSLERGHYEQYF
cdr3_nt: TGCGCCAGCAGCCTCGAAAGGGGGCACTACGAGCAGTACTTC
j_call: TRBJ2-7
d_call: TRBD1
v_call: TRBV5-1
clone_size: few

cdr3_aa: CAISDTSAYNEQFF
cdr3_nt: TGTGCCATCAGTGATACTAGCGCCTACAATGAGCAGTTCTTC
j_call: TRBJ2-1
d_call: TRBD2
v_call: TRBV10-3
clone_size: few